One and the same sample provided the 18 T cell receptor beta chains below, sequenced in a study of shared clonotypes between healthy human individuals. Assay used: immunoSEQ multiplex PCR; TCRdb lists only in-frame clones, some missing. The sample has about 2 million clones, approximately 94% seen once. Terminally differentiated effector memory CD45RA+ cells were excluded from the naive CD8 cells, which were CD45RO-negative and positively selected for CCR7. Sequenced sample: naive CD8+ T cells sorted from blood. The receptors were gathered from a man between 18 and 35 years old in good health.

The gene calls are TRBV7-2 and TRBJ1-1, with 7 positions matching TRBD1. The CDR3 has 16 residues. Trimming removed 5 bases from V and 1 base from J; junction bases left unmatched: 10. Germline V gives CDR1 SGHTA, CDR2 FQGNSA. CDR3 residues: CASSPGTEGKNTEAFF. For the CDR3, the DNA is TGTGCCAGCAGCCCAGGGACAGAGGGAAAGAACACTGAAGCTTTCTTT.

The DNA for the CDR3 is TGCGCCAGCAGCCAGTTAGAGTCCGTCATATACACCATATATTTT. Translation gives CASSQLESVIYTIYF. The chain links TRBV4-1 to TRBJ1-3; D unresolved. CDR3 length equals 15 residues. CDR1 is MGHRA and CDR2 is YSYEKL in the germline V gene. The V end lost 3 bases, the J end lost 8 bases, and 17 bases lay between the germline ends.

This chain connects TRBV14 to TRBJ2-4; perhaps TRBD2 as D (5 bases). The CDR3 has 17 amino acids. CDR1 is SGHDN, CDR2 FVKESK, per germline. With 3 bases removed from V and 1 base from J, the gap between germline ends came to 16 bases. CDR3 DNA: TGTGCCAGCAGCCAGCACGACGGGGTAACGGCCAAAAACATTCAGTACTTC. This sequence encodes CASSQHDGVTAKNIQYF.

The rearrangement links TRBV28 to TRBJ2-7; D could derive from TRBD1 or TRBD2 (5 bases each). The CDR3 totals 12 residues. Looked up from germline, CDR1 is MDHEN and CDR2 is SYDVKM. With 7 bases removed from V and 6 bases from J, the gap between germline ends came to 13 bases. The CDR3, as DNA: TGTGCCAGCACTTGGGACCTGGGCGAGCAGTACTTC. It is translated as CASTWDLGEQYF. Based on the CDR3 plus reference TRBV28 and TRBJ2-7, the full variable domain is DVKVTQSSRYLVKRTGEKVFLECVQDMDHENMFWYRQDPGLGLRLIYFSYDVKMKEKGDIPEGYSVSREKKERFSLILESASTNQTSMYLCASTWDLGEQYFGPGTRLTVT.

The chain has TRBV7-9 and TRBJ2-7; 8 nucleotides align to TRBD2. CDR3 size: 17 residues. Per the germline V gene, CDR1 is SEHNR and CDR2 is FQNEAQ (reference sequence). After removal of 5 bases from V and 2 bases from J, the junction contained 14 bases not matched to a gene. The DNA for the CDR3 is TGTGCCAGCAGCCCAACACAATTAGCGGGAAGACCCTACGAGCAGTACTTC. This codes for CASSPTQLAGRPYEQYF.

The rearrangement joins TRBV5-4 to TRBJ2-7; 7 nucleotides align to TRBD1. This CDR3 is built from 14 residues. Per germline, CDR1 SGHNT and CDR2 YYREEE (reference sequence). With V trimmed by 4 bases and J by 2 bases, 6 bases remained unmatched. The CDR3 coding sequence is TGTGCCAGCAGCAGTCCGGACAGGCCCTACGAGCAGTACTTC. Its protein is CASSSPDRPYEQYF.

This chain links TRBV10-2 with TRBJ1-4; D is undetermined. Germline V CDR1 and CDR2: WSHSY, SAAADI. Trimming pared 9 bases from V and 5 bases from J, leaving 13 bases between. The CDR3 length is 13 residues. CDR3: CARTMAKNEKLFF. CDR3 sequence (DNA): TGCGCCAGGACTATGGCGAAAAATGAAAAACTGTTTTTT.

In the case of this clone: The sample has other DNA sequences that encode this CDR3 too. The rearrangement uses TRBV27 and TRBJ2-1; 7 bases align to TRBD2. Germline-derived CDR1 and CDR2 are MNHEY and SMNVEV (reference sequence). CDR3 length equals 14 residues. Trimming removed 3 bases from V and 7 bases from J; junction bases left unmatched: 6. DNA of the CDR3: TGTGCCAGCAGTTTGGTGGGGGGAGGGAATGAGCAGTTCTTC. Translation gives CASSLVGGGNEQFF.

This chain connects TRBV27 to TRBJ2-7, with D hard to call. Looked up from germline, CDR1 is MNHEY and CDR2 is SMNVEV (reference sequence). The V gene lost 1 base and the J gene lost 1 base, with 8 bases spanning the gap. The CDR3 runs to 14 residues. The CDR3 sequence: CASSLWVGSYEQYF. Here the CDR3 DNA reads TGTGCCAGCAGTTTATGGGTCGGTTCCTACGAGCAGTACTTC.

V and J are TRBV9 and TRBJ2-3; possible D gene TRBD2, 6 bases. This CDR3 has 16 residues. Per germline, CDR1 SGDLS and CDR2 YYNGEE. V lost 1 base to trimming and J lost 0 bases, with 12 bases between them. The CDR3 here is CASSVSLAMSTDTQYF. CDR3 in DNA: TGTGCCAGCAGCGTAAGCCTAGCGATGAGCACAGATACGCAGTATTTT. The full variable domain, rest sourced from reference TRBV9 and TRBJ2-3, is DSGVTQTPKHLITATGQRVTLRCSPRSGDLSVYWYQQSLDQGLQFLIQYYNGEERAKGNILERFSAQQFPDLHSELNLSSLELGDSALYFCASSVSLAMSTDTQYFGPGTRLTVL.

This clone has only a few counts. Other DNA sequences from this sample encode an identical CDR3 as well. This chain links TRBV11-2 with TRBJ2-7; no definite D call. V was shortened by 2 bases and J by 3 bases, with 5 bases between the two germline ends. In germline, CDR1 is SGHAT, CDR2 FQNNGV. The CDR3 has 12 residues. The CDR3 region is CASSLLSYEQYF. DNA of the CDR3: TGTGCCAGCAGCTTATTGAGCTACGAGCAGTACTTC.

The chain employs TRBV20-1 and TRBJ2-7; TRBD2 matches at 8 bases. Germline CDR1 reads DFQATT; CDR2 reads SNEGSKA (reference sequence). The CDR3 contains 11 residues. CDR3: CSAREGLAEYF. The CDR3 DNA reads TGCAGCGCACGGGAGGGGCTTGCGGAGTACTTC.

This chain connects TRBV4-1 to TRBJ2-5; D remains ambiguous. The CDR3 length is 13 residues. V lost 1 base and J 8 bases, leaving 11 bases between the germline ends. Germline V CDR1 and CDR2: MGHRA, YSYEKL. CDR3 protein: CASSQGHGVTQYF. The DNA for the CDR3 is TGCGCCAGCAGCCAAGGACACGGAGTTACCCAGTACTTC.

This CDR3 is CASSEQGAGYNEQFF. CDR3 in DNA: TGTGCCAGCAGTGAACAGGGGGCGGGGTACAATGAGCAGTTCTTC. V and J are TRBV28 and TRBJ2-1, with 9 bases aligning to TRBD1. Germline V gene lookup returns CDR1 MDHEN and CDR2 SYDVKM. V dropped 5 bases and J dropped 4; count of bases not matched to a gene: 6. The CDR3 contains 15 residues. Complete variable domain (other parts from reference TRBV28 and TRBJ2-1): DVKVTQSSRYLVKRTGEKVFLECVQDMDHENMFWYRQDPGLGLRLIYFSYDVKMKEKGDIPEGYSVSREKKERFSLILESASTNQTSMYLCASSEQGAGYNEQFFGPGTRLTVL.

V gene TRBV4-2 combines with J gene TRBJ2-1, with TRBD2 matching over 10 bases. Germline V CDR1 and CDR2: LGHNA, YNFKEQ. V dropped 4 bases and J dropped 4; count of bases not matched to a gene: 10. The CDR3 is 17 amino acids. The CDR3 loop is CASSPLSTSGYYNEQFF. CDR3 nucleotide sequence: TGTGCCAGCAGCCCACTCTCGACTAGCGGGTATTACAATGAGCAGTTCTTC.

The rearrangement uses TRBV28 and TRBJ1-5; D unresolved. The CDR3 length is 14 residues. Germline CDR1 reads MDHEN; CDR2 reads SYDVKM. V dropped 3 bases and J dropped 8 bases, with 14 bases sitting between them. CDR3 sequence reads: CASSFFGIVEPQHF. The CDR3 nucleotides are TGTGCCAGCAGTTTTTTCGGTATCGTGGAGCCCCAGCATTTT.

This chain connects TRBV6-1 to TRBJ2-1, with TRBD1 identical over 11 bases. The junction had 6 bases not matched to a gene; V was cut back by 8 bases and J by 9 bases. The CDR3 covers 13 residues. CDR1 MNHNS and CDR2 SASEGT come from the germline V gene. The CDR3 is CASRDRGDPEQFF. The CDR3 DNA is TGTGCCAGCCGGGACAGGGGGGATCCTGAGCAGTTCTTC.

The rearrangement joins TRBV19 to TRBJ1-1; 7 bases align to TRBD1. Germline V lookup: CDR1 LNHDA, CDR2 SQIVND (reference sequence). The CDR3 is 16 amino acids. V trimming: 7 bases; J trimming: 0 bases; junction bases outside the gene matches: 11. DNA of the CDR3: TGTGCCAGTATCTGGAGGGGGCCCCTATTGAACACTGAAGCTTTCTTT. Translated, it gives CASIWRGPLLNTEAFF.